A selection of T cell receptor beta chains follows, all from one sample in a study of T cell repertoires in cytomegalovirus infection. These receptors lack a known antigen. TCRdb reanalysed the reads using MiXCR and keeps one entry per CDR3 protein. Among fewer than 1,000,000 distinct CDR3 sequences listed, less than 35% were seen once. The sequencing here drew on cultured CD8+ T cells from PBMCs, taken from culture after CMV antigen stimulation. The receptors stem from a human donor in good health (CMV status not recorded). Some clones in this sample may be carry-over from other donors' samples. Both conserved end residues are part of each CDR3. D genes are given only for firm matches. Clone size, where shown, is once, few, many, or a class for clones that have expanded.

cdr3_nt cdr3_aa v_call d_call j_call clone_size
TGTGCCACCAGTGGTGGCTACGGCACAGATACGCAGTATTTT CATSGGYGTDTQYF TRBV24-1 . TRBJ2-3 .
TGTGCCAGCAGTTTGCTGGCTGGGTCCCCTGAAGCTTTCTTT CASSLLAGSPEAFF TRBV27 . TRBJ1-1 .
TGTGCCAGTAGTATTCCCCAACCCAGTTACTACAATGAGCAGTTCTTC CASSIPQPSYYNEQFF TRBV19 . TRBJ2-1 .
TGTGCCAGCAGCCCGATTTACAGGGACAATGAGCAGTTCTTC CASSPIYRDNEQFF TRBV7-9 . TRBJ2-1 many
TGTGCCAGCTCACCCCCGGGACAGCTGTTCTACGAGCAGTACTTC CASSPPGQLFYEQYF TRBV18 TRBD1 TRBJ2-7 few
TGCGCCAGCAGCCAAGATGGGGGGCGCGATCAGCCCCAGCATTTT CASSQDGGRDQPQHF TRBV4-1 . TRBJ1-5 .
TGCGCCAGCAGCCAGAACAGGGCGGACGGCTACACCTTC CASSQNRADGYTF TRBV4-1 . TRBJ1-2 many
TGTGCCAGTAGTCTCCGGGGCCCCAGGCAGCCCCAGCATTTT CASSLRGPRQPQHF TRBV19 . TRBJ1-5 few
TGTGCCAGCAGCCCAGCGGGGGCACTCTATGGCTACACCTTC CASSPAGALYGYTF TRBV7-9 . TRBJ1-2 few
TGCGCCAGCAGCTACGACGGCGGGGACAGGAGGTACGAGCAGTACTTC CASSYDGGDRRYEQYF TRBV5-1 TRBD1 TRBJ2-7 many
TGTGCCATCAGGACACCGGGACAGGGTGCTGAGCAGTTCTTC CAIRTPGQGAEQFF TRBV10-3 TRBD1 TRBJ2-1 many
TGTGCCAGCAGTTTACGGTGGGGGGGGACTGGAAACACCATATATTTT CASSLRWGGTGNTIYF TRBV27 . TRBJ1-3 once
TGTGCCAGCAGCTTGATGGGGATCACCGGGGAGCTGTTTTTT CASSLMGITGELFF TRBV5-4 . TRBJ2-2 .
TGCAGCGTTGAAGCCAGACAAGAGACCCAGTACTTC CSVEARQETQYF TRBV29-1 . TRBJ2-5 .
TGTGCCAGCAGTTACGGTGCGGGAGGCAATCAGCCCCAGCATTTT CASSYGAGGNQPQHF TRBV7-6 . TRBJ1-5 .
TGTGCCACCAGTGATCCCCCCTCGGATGAGCAGTTCTTC CATSDPPSDEQFF TRBV24-1 . TRBJ2-1 .
TGTGCCATTCCGGGGACTAGCGGGGCTGGGGGCAATGAGCAGTTCTTC CAIPGTSGAGGNEQFF TRBV2 TRBD2 TRBJ2-1 .
TGTGCCAGCAGCTCCCAGACAGGGAATTCCTACGAGCAGTACTTC CASSSQTGNSYEQYF TRBV7-2 TRBD1 TRBJ2-7 few
TGTGCCAGCAGTGAAGCCTACTTTCGAGGGGACATTCAGTACTTC CASSEAYFRGDIQYF TRBV6-1 . TRBJ2-4 few
TGTGCCAGCAGCTTGGACAGATTTAATTCACCCCTCCACTTT CASSLDRFNSPLHF TRBV7-8 . TRBJ1-6 .
TGTGCTAGTGGCAGGACTAGCGGGGGCCCTCCGGGTGAGCAGTTCTTC CASGRTSGGPPGEQFF TRBV12-5 TRBD2 TRBJ2-1 .
TGTGCCAGCAGCCTCCAGGCGGTGTGGGAGACCCAGTACTTC CASSLQAVWETQYF TRBV12-3/TRBV12-4 . TRBJ2-5 few
TGTGCCACCAGCAGATCTATCCTCCGGGACAGCGAACAAGAGACCCAGTACTTC CATSRSILRDSEQETQYF TRBV15 TRBD1 TRBJ2-5 few
TGTGCCATCAGTACCGGGTCTTTCTACGAGCAGTACTTC CAISTGSFYEQYF TRBV10-3 . TRBJ2-7 .
TGTGCCAGCAGCCCTCCGGGACAGGGGGAACAGGGGTACTTC CASSPPGQGEQGYF TRBV11-2 TRBD1 TRBJ2-4 few
TGTGCCAGCAGCTGGGGGCTTTATAGCAATCAGCCCCAGCATTTT CASSWGLYSNQPQHF TRBV7-9 . TRBJ1-5 few
TGTGCCAGCAGCTTAGGGGAGGACTTAAACGGGGCCAACGTCCTGACTTTC CASSLGEDLNGANVLTF TRBV7-6 . TRBJ2-6 few
TGTGCCAGCGGCGAAACACCCCAGAGGGATGAAAAACTGTTTTTT CASGETPQRDEKLFF TRBV6-1 . TRBJ1-4 .
TGTGCCAGCAGCTCCGGGACTAGCGGGTGGGATGAGCAGTTCTTC CASSSGTSGWDEQFF TRBV7-3 TRBD2 TRBJ2-1 .
TGTGCCAGCAAATGGGAGGGAAGGTCTGAAGCTTTCTTT CASKWEGRSEAFF TRBV27 . TRBJ1-1 .
TGTGCCAGCAGTTTGGACGCAGAAAATAGCAATCAGCCCCAGCATTTT CASSLDAENSNQPQHF TRBV6-6 . TRBJ1-5 .
TGTGCCAGCAGCTCCCTCGCGATGGGGGCCAACGTCCTGACTTTC CASSSLAMGANVLTF TRBV11-2 . TRBJ2-6 .
TGTGCCAGCAGCTTCTCCGGGGATGGAGCTTTCTTT CASSFSGDGAFF TRBV7-2 . TRBJ1-1 many
TGTGCCAGCAGGGGAGCGGGGGGCAGAGAGACCCAGTACTTC CASRGAGGRETQYF TRBV12-3/TRBV12-4 TRBD2 TRBJ2-5 .
TGTGCCAGCAGTCACGGGGACTCCTACGAGCAGTACTTC CASSHGDSYEQYF TRBV27 . TRBJ2-7 few
TGTGCCAGCAGCTTGACAGGGGGCAGCACCGGGGAGCTGTTTTTT CASSLTGGSTGELFF TRBV5-4 TRBD1 TRBJ2-2 .
TGTGCCAGCGCGGAATTAGCGGGGGGTCCCTACGAGCAGTACTTC CASAELAGGPYEQYF TRBV6-1 TRBD2 TRBJ2-7 few
TGTGCCAGCAGCTTTCCGGGACAGGGTCCGGTTGGTCCTAGCACAGATACGCAGTATTTT CASSFPGQGPVGPSTDTQYF TRBV7-9 TRBD1 TRBJ2-3 .
TGTGCCAGCAAAGGAGAGGGCGGTGAGCAGTTCTTC CASKGEGGEQFF TRBV6-1 . TRBJ2-1 .
TGTGCCAGCAGCTTACAGAGGGCAGGCCACACCGGGGAGCTGTTTTTT CASSLQRAGHTGELFF TRBV5-6 . TRBJ2-2 .
TGTGCCAGCAGTTACTCGCCGTCGGGGGGGGCTGCTGGGCTTGAGCAGTTCTTC CASSYSPSGGAAGLEQFF TRBV6-2/TRBV6-3 TRBD2 TRBJ2-1 few
TGTGCCAGCAGCTTAGACCCTTTAGGTGCGGTAGACACTGAAGCTTTCTTT CASSLDPLGAVDTEAFF TRBV7-6 . TRBJ1-1 .
TGTGCCAGCAGCTTAGGGGTAGCGGGGGGCTTCACAGATACGCAGTATTTT CASSLGVAGGFTDTQYF TRBV7-8 TRBD2 TRBJ2-3 many
TGTGCCAGCAGCTTGGCGGGGGCCAATGAGCAGTCCTTC CASSLAGANEQSF TRBV5-6 . TRBJ2-1 .
TGTGCCAGCAGCCCGCGGTCCCGGGACGTACCCCAAGAGACCCAGTACTTC CASSPRSRDVPQETQYF TRBV7-8 . TRBJ2-5 many
TGTGCCAGCAGGCCCCCCGGGGACAGGACCATAACCTACGAGCAGTACTTC CASRPPGDRTITYEQYF TRBV6-1 TRBD1 TRBJ2-7 few
TGTGCCAGCCAGGCGACAGGCGCTAACTATGGCTACACCTTC CASQATGANYGYTF TRBV6-1 . TRBJ1-2 .
TGTGCCAGCACCCTTTCGACGGGGGCTGGGGCTTTCTTT CASTLSTGAGAFF TRBV6-2/TRBV6-3 . TRBJ1-1 .
TGTGCCGCGTGGGGTTTCGGTGAGCAGTTCTTC CAAWGFGEQFF TRBV6-2/TRBV6-3 . TRBJ2-1 .
TGCAGTGCTAGAGTGGCCAGCGGGGGGAATGAGCAGTTCTTC CSARVASGGNEQFF TRBV20-1 TRBD2 TRBJ2-1 .
TGTGCCAGCAGCTTAGAGGGTCCCCCTTACCAAGAGACCCAGTACTTC CASSLEGPPYQETQYF TRBV7-9 . TRBJ2-5 few
TGTGCCAGCAGCATCCCTGACAGGGAGAACACTGAAGCTTTCTTT CASSIPDRENTEAFF TRBV4-2 TRBD1 TRBJ1-1 .
TGTGCCAGCAGTTTAGGGGACGCTCAGCCCCAGCATTTT CASSLGDAQPQHF TRBV12-3/TRBV12-4 . TRBJ1-5 many
TGTGCCAGCAGCTTAGTGGACAGGGGGCTGAGTGAGCAGTTCTTC CASSLVDRGLSEQFF TRBV7-2 TRBD1 TRBJ2-1 many
TGTGCCAGCAGTTACTCGAATAGTGGGGCCAACGTCCTGACTTTC CASSYSNSGANVLTF TRBV6-5 . TRBJ2-6 .
TGTGCCAGCAGCAGGGGTTCCGGGGAGCTGTTTTTT CASSRGSGELFF TRBV7-9 . TRBJ2-2 few
TGTGCCAGCAGTACCAATGAGCAGTTCTTC CASSTNEQFF TRBV12-3/TRBV12-4 . TRBJ2-1 many
TGTGCCGGCAGCTTAGCAAGATTCGGGGACAGAACTAACTATGGCTACACCTTC CAGSLARFGDRTNYGYTF TRBV7-6 TRBD1 TRBJ1-2 .